These 21 T cell receptor beta chains originate from one sample sequenced in a study of blood T cell repertoires in COVID-19. Repertoires were generated with immunoSEQ multiplex PCR, while TCRdb's copy carries only in-frame clones and drops some. The table includes about 170,000 clones, roughly 93% detected once. The sequencing input was peripheral blood. The receptors originated from a man between 18 and 35 years old with COVID-19, enrolled during active disease.

On this clone itself: The junction and the germline gene differ at one end; a read error may be behind it. The V gene is TRBV7-8, the J gene TRBJ1-4; a weak D match, TRBD1 (5 bases). The germline V gene has CDR1 SGHVS and CDR2 FQNEAQ. CDR3 length: 16 amino acids. This CDR3 is CASSLGLGQEGEKLLF. CDR3 nucleotides: TGTGCCAGCAGCTTAGGCTTGGGGCAGGAGGGAGAAAAACTGCTTTTT.

The CDR3 spells CASSDYRGDSPLHF. The CDR3 DNA follows: TGTGCCAGCAGTGATTACAGGGGGGATTCACCCCTCCACTTT. This sequence joins TRBV2 and TRBJ1-6; TRBD1 matches at 8 bases. This CDR3 is built from 14 residues. The V gene's germline CDR1 is SNHLY and CDR2 FYNNEI. J was trimmed by 8 bases and V by 3 bases; bases with no gene match: 3.

The J gene is TRBJ2-1, the V gene TRBV9; no firm D call. The CDR3 runs to 13 residues. Germline CDR1 and CDR2: SGDLS and YYNGEE. V was cut by 0 bases and J by 5 bases, with 6 bases left in between. CDR3 residues: CASSVGGDNEQFF. In DNA form, the CDR3 reads TGTGCCAGCAGCGTAGGAGGCGACAATGAGCAGTTCTTC.

This clone was seen a single time. This chain uses TRBV6-2 or TRBV6-3 with TRBJ1-1, with D possibly being TRBD1 (6 bases). The CDR3 loop spans 14 amino acids. V was clipped by 2 bases and J by 6 bases, with 13 bases between them. Germline V gene sequence: CDR1 MNHEY, CDR2 SVGEGT. CDR3 sequence reads: CASSYQGRWAEAFF. CDR3 bases: TGTGCCAGCAGTTACCAGGGGAGATGGGCTGAAGCTTTCTTT.

The chain combines TRBV27 with TRBJ2-1; possible D gene TRBD2, 6 bases. CDR3 length: 11 residues. Germline CDR1 is MNHEY and CDR2 is SMNVEV (reference sequence). V shed 5 bases and J shed 9 bases, with 8 bases lying between them. CDR3 DNA sequence: TGTGCCAGCAGTGCCGGGGGTGAGCAGTTCTTC. This sequence encodes CASSAGGEQFF.

The sample holds one count of this clone. The chain is built from TRBV15 and TRBJ2-5; 10 positions match TRBD1. After removal of 1 base from V and 4 bases from J, the junction contained 0 bases not matched to a gene. Per the germline V gene, CDR1 is LNHNV and CDR2 is YYDKDF (reference sequence). The CDR3 extends over 14 amino acids. The CDR3: CATSRGTGGETQYF. The CDR3, as DNA: TGTGCCACCAGCAGAGGGACAGGGGGAGAGACCCAGTACTTC.

In nucleotides, the CDR3 is TGTGCCAGCAGCGTAGCACGGGACAGGGCCAATGGCTACACCTTC. Translation: CASSVARDRANGYTF. V is TRBV9 and J is TRBJ1-2; 9 bases fit TRBD1. Trimming took 0 bases from V and 6 from J; bases not matched to a gene: 6. Germline V lookup: CDR1 SGDLS, CDR2 YYNGEE. The CDR3 is 15 amino acids. The full variable domain, with the rest looked up from reference TRBV9 and TRBJ1-2, is DSGVTQTPKHLITATGQRVTLRCSPRSGDLSVYWYQQSLDQGLQFLIQYYNGEERAKGNILERFSAQQFPDLHSELNLSSLELGDSALYFCASSVARDRANGYTFGSGTRLTVV.

The chain joins TRBV6-5 to TRBJ2-4; D gene ambiguous. Trimming shortened V by 6 bases and J by 6 bases, and 9 bases separated the two germline ends. Per germline, CDR1 MNHEY and CDR2 SVGAGI. The CDR3 extends over 12 amino acids. For the CDR3, the DNA is TGTGCCAGCAGGGCCTCAGGAAACATTCAGTACTTC. It yields the protein CASRASGNIQYF.

This chain connects TRBV28 to TRBJ1-5; a possible D gene is TRBD1 (6 bases). The V and J ends lost 5 bases and 7 bases respectively, with 15 bases between them. The CDR3 has 14 amino acids. Germline V lookup: CDR1 MDHEN, CDR2 SYDVKM. The DNA of the CDR3 is TGTGCCAGCAGTGCCTTAAGGACAGACCAGCCCCAGCATTTT. Its protein product is CASSALRTDQPQHF. Variable domain in full (rest from reference TRBV28 and TRBJ1-5): DVKVTQSSRYLVKRTGEKVFLECVQDMDHENMFWYRQDPGLGLRLIYFSYDVKMKEKGDIPEGYSVSREKKERFSLILESASTNQTSMYLCASSALRTDQPQHFGDGTRLSIL.

J is TRBJ2-2 and V is TRBV6-5; TRBD2 agrees at 7 bases. Per the germline V gene, CDR1 is MNHEY and CDR2 is SVGAGI. The CDR3 totals 14 residues. V shed 5 bases, J shed 5 bases, and the junction held 5 bases outside the gene matches. The CDR3 sequence: CASSTAGGTGELFF. The CDR3 coding sequence is TGTGCCAGCAGTACCGCCGGGGGGACCGGGGAGCTGTTTTTT.

V and J are TRBV24-1 and TRBJ1-5; tentative D call: TRBD1 (5 bases). CDR3 length: 14 residues. Germline V gives CDR1 KGHDR, CDR2 SFDVKD. The V and J ends lost 7 bases and 9 bases respectively, with 18 bases between them. CDR3 DNA sequence: TGTGCCACCAGGGAGCGGGGGGGATTTGGGCCCCAGCATTTT. This sequence encodes CATRERGGFGPQHF.

V is TRBV7-9 and J is TRBJ2-7; D may be TRBD1 (6 bases). CDR1 is SEHNR and CDR2 is FQNEAQ in the germline V gene (reference sequence). V was shortened by 4 bases and J by 3 bases, with 10 bases between the two germline ends. The CDR3 is 13 amino acids. As DNA, the CDR3 is TGTGCCAGCAGCTCTACAGGGTTCTACGAGCAGTACTTC. Translating it yields CASSSTGFYEQYF. The whole variable domain, filled in from reference TRBV7-9 and TRBJ2-7, reads DTGVSQNPRHKITKRGQNVTFRCDPISEHNRLYWYRQTLGQGPEFLTYFQNEAQLEKSRLLSDRFSAERPKGSFSTLEIQRTEQGDSAMYLCASSSTGFYEQYFGPGTRLTVT.

V is TRBV14 and J is TRBJ2-1; D remains ambiguous. The V gene lost 1 base and the J gene lost 8 bases, with 6 bases spanning the gap. CDR1 SGHDN and CDR2 FVKESK come from the germline V gene. The CDR3 extends over 12 amino acids. CDR3 sequence (DNA): TGTGCCAGCAGCCAAGTAATAGATGAGCAGTTCTTC. Its translation is CASSQVIDEQFF.

The chain recombines TRBV30 with TRBJ2-2; no clear D gene. Deletions cut 0 bases from V and 5 bases from J, with 10 bases between. The length of the CDR3 is 14 residues. CDR1 and CDR2 from the germline V gene are GTSNPN and SVGIG (reference sequence). This CDR3 is CAWSVAGRTGELFF. The CDR3, as DNA: TGTGCCTGGAGTGTGGCAGGTAGAACCGGGGAGCTGTTTTTT.

This chain joins TRBV12-5 and TRBJ2-1; the match to TRBD2 covers 7 bases. Per germline, CDR1 LGHNT and CDR2 FRNRAP. The junction had 14 bases not matched to a gene; V was cut back by 6 bases and J by 15 bases. This CDR3 has 13 amino acids. In nucleotides, the CDR3 is TGTGCTAGTGGCTCAGCGGGACTAAGCCCCACGTTCTTC. It encodes CASGSAGLSPTFF.

This clone was recorded only once. This chain uses TRBV4-3 with TRBJ1-1, with 8 bases that match TRBD1. Germline V gives CDR1 LGHNA, CDR2 YSLEER. V trimming: 5 bases; J trimming: 3 bases; junction bases outside the gene matches: 8. The CDR3 runs to 15 residues. The CDR3 DNA reads as TGCGCCAGCAGCTACTTGACAGGGGCTGACACTGAAGCTTTCTTT. Protein sequence: CASSYLTGADTEAFF.

V usage is TRBV29-1 and J usage is TRBJ1-2, with TRBD1 matching 10 bases. This CDR3 spans 13 amino acids. Per the germline V gene, CDR1 is SQVTM and CDR2 is ANQGSEA. J lost 8 bases, V lost 3 bases, and 6 bases had no gene match. The CDR3 loop is CSVDDRGQGGYTF. As DNA, the CDR3 is TGCAGCGTTGACGACAGGGGGCAGGGAGGCTACACCTTC. The entire variable domain, with the rest obtained from reference TRBV29-1 and TRBJ1-2, is as follows: SAVISQKPSRDICQRGTSLTIQCQVDSQVTMMFWYRQQPGQSLTLIATANQGSEATYESGFVIDKFPISRPNLTFSTLTVSNMSPEDSSIYLCSVDDRGQGGYTFGSGTRLTVV.

This clone was counted once. V and J are TRBV6-2 or TRBV6-3 and TRBJ1-1, with TRBD1 matching over 10 bases. The junction had 5 bases not matched to a gene; V was cut back by 4 bases and J by 6 bases. Germline V gene lookup returns CDR1 MNHEY and CDR2 SVGEGT. This CDR3 region has 14 residues. In DNA form, the CDR3 reads TGTGCCAGCAGTTTCGACAGGGGGCTACCTGAAGCTTTCTTT. It encodes CASSFDRGLPEAFF.

The chain links TRBV10-3 to TRBJ2-7; 12 bases map to TRBD2. Germline CDR1 reads ENHRY; CDR2 reads SYGVKD. The J segment lost 0 bases and the V segment lost 10 bases, leaving 4 bases of the junction unmatched. The CDR3 length is 14 residues. The CDR3 protein is CATLAGGSSYEQYF. The CDR3 region has the DNA TGTGCCACCCTAGCGGGAGGGAGCTCCTACGAGCAGTACTTC.

This chain links TRBV19 with TRBJ1-5; 12 nucleotides match TRBD1. Germline-derived CDR1 and CDR2 are LNHDA and SQIVND (reference sequence). The CDR3 spans 17 residues. J lost 7 bases, V lost 7 bases, and 14 bases had no gene match. The CDR3 DNA sequence: TGTGCCAGTACCCGGGAGGGACAGGGGGCTTTTTACCAGCCCCAGCATTTT. It codes for CASTREGQGAFYQPQHF.

The chain combines TRBV19 with TRBJ2-7; unclear D gene. Trimming removed 5 bases at V and 4 bases at J, with 15 bases between. The V gene's germline CDR1 is LNHDA and CDR2 SQIVND (reference sequence). This CDR3 comprises 14 residues. The DNA of the CDR3 is TGTGCCAGTAGTGAGAACCCGTTGAGTTACGAGCAGTACTTC. Its translation is CASSENPLSYEQYF. The full variable domain, rest sourced from reference TRBV19 and TRBJ2-7, is DGGITQSPKYLFRKEGQNVTLSCEQNLNHDAMYWYRQDPGQGLRLIYYSQIVNDFQKGDIAEGYSVSREKKESFPLTVTSAQKNPTAFYLCASSENPLSYEQYFGPGTRLTVT.